These 17 T cell receptor beta chains came from one sample sequenced in a study of cytomegalovirus exposure and HLA in healthy donors. PCR used 60 Vbeta primers and 13 Jbeta primers. The assay was immunoSEQ multiplex PCR, and TCRdb's table has in-frame clones only and misses some. The profile shows tens of thousands of clones, more than 65% of them singletons. The specimen sequenced was PBMCs. The receptor source for this set is a man aged 45-60 years in good health and CMV-seronegative.

This clone was seen more than once but under ten times. The genes are TRBV7-2 and TRBJ1-1; D possibly corresponds to TRBD1 (6 bases). The V end lost 3 bases, the J end lost 10 bases, and 12 bases lay between the germline ends. The length of the CDR3 is 12 residues. Per the germline V gene, CDR1 is SGHTA and CDR2 is FQGNSA. CDR3 residues: CASSFKGERAFF. The CDR3 nucleotides read TGTGCCAGCAGCTTTAAGGGGGAAAGAGCTTTCTTT.

The CDR3 nucleotides are TGTGCCAGCAGTGAATCACTAGCGGTGCTCTCCTACAATGAGCAGTTCTTC. Translation: CASSESLAVLSYNEQFF. The rearrangement joins TRBV25-1 to TRBJ2-1; 8 bases align to TRBD2. The CDR3 runs 17 residues. CDR1 is MGHDK and CDR2 is SYGVNS in the germline V gene. The junction had 5 bases not matched to a gene; V was cut back by 1 base and J by 0 bases. The variable domain in full, completed from reference TRBV25-1 and TRBJ2-1, reads EADIYQTPRYLVIGTGKKITLECSQTMGHDKMYWYQQDPGMELHLIHYSYGVNSTEKGDLSSESTVSRIRTEHFPLTLESARPSHTSQYLCASSESLAVLSYNEQFFGPGTRLTVL.

The sample holds one count of this clone. The CDR3 sequence: CASSFGQGRDTQYF. CDR3 DNA: TGTGCCAGCAGCTTTGGACAGGGGAGAGATACGCAGTATTTT. The chain is built from TRBV11-3 and TRBJ2-3; 9 nucleotides agree with TRBD1. Germline CDR1 and CDR2: SGHNT and YENEEA. Trimming took 3 bases from V and 5 from J; bases not matched to a gene: 3. This CDR3 is 14 amino acids long.

The rearrangement uses TRBV11-2 and TRBJ2-1; 8 bases map to TRBD2. The CDR3 contains 16 residues. V was clipped by 0 bases and J by 4 bases; unmatched bases: 5. The germline V gene encodes CDR1 SGHAT and CDR2 FQNNGV. CDR3 protein: CASSLDRPGGYNEQFF. The CDR3 DNA reads as TGTGCCAGCAGCTTAGATAGGCCGGGGGGGTACAATGAGCAGTTCTTC.

The J gene is TRBJ2-5, the V gene TRBV4-1; 16 bases line up with TRBD2. After removal of 6 bases from V and 3 bases from J, the junction contained 16 bases not matched to a gene. The germline gives CDR1 MGHRA, CDR2 YSYEKL. CDR3 length: 20 residues. The CDR3 sequence: CASSLQAGTSGGAVEETQYF. Written as DNA, the CDR3 is TGCGCCAGCAGTCTACAAGCCGGGACTAGCGGGGGGGCCGTTGAAGAGACCCAGTACTTC.

V gene TRBV4-2 combines with J gene TRBJ2-7; the match to TRBD2 covers 13 bases. V lost 0 bases to trimming and J lost 2 bases; unmatched junction nucleotides: 7. CDR3 length equals 18 residues. CDR1 and CDR2 from the germline V gene are LGHNA and YNFKEQ. Written as DNA, the CDR3 is TGTGCCAGCAGCCAAGAGATCAACGGACTAGCGGGGGCCTACGAGCAGTACTTC. This gives the protein CASSQEINGLAGAYEQYF.

V is TRBV20-1 and J is TRBJ2-5, with D hard to call. This CDR3 has 10 residues. V lost 3 bases, J lost 11 bases, and 10 bases lay in between. Per the germline V gene, CDR1 is DFQATT and CDR2 is SNEGSKA (reference sequence). CDR3: CSASFGEQYF. DNA of the CDR3: TGCAGTGCTAGTTTTGGAGAGCAGTACTTC.

CDR3 bases: TGTGCCAGCAGCTCCTCTCTAGCGGCTAAAGTCGGTGAAGCTTTCTTT. Its protein is CASSSSLAAKVGEAFF. This chain links TRBV7-2 with TRBJ1-1; D gene ambiguous. The CDR3 is 16 residues long. V lost 4 bases and J 7 bases, leaving 22 bases between the germline ends. Per germline, CDR1 SGHTA and CDR2 FQGNSA.

The V gene is TRBV9, the J gene TRBJ2-7, with TRBD2 matching over 8 bases. The CDR3 is 16 amino acids. The junction had 5 bases not matched to a gene; V was cut back by 0 bases and J by 0 bases. Germline assignment: CDR1 SGDLS and CDR2 YYNGEE. The CDR3 DNA follows: TGTGCCAGCAGCGTAGATTCGGGGGGGCACTCCTACGAGCAGTACTTC. Protein sequence: CASSVDSGGHSYEQYF. The full variable domain, with the rest looked up from reference TRBV9 and TRBJ2-7, is DSGVTQTPKHLITATGQRVTLRCSPRSGDLSVYWYQQSLDQGLQFLIQYYNGEERAKGNILERFSAQQFPDLHSELNLSSLELGDSALYFCASSVDSGGHSYEQYFGPGTRLTVT.

The J gene is TRBJ1-4, the V gene TRBV28; 10 bases are shared with TRBD1. Trimming took 5 bases from V and 1 from J; bases not matched to a gene: 4. The CDR3 covers 16 residues. Germline assignment: CDR1 MDHEN and CDR2 SYDVKM. In DNA form, the CDR3 reads TGTGCCAGCAGTGAATGGGACAGGGGAACTAATGAAAAACTGTTTTTT. It specifies CASSEWDRGTNEKLFF.

V and J are TRBV10-2 and TRBJ2-3; D ambiguous. CDR3 size: 13 residues. V dropped 7 bases and J dropped 6 bases, with 14 bases sitting between them. Per the germline V gene, CDR1 is WSHSY and CDR2 is SAAADI. This chain's CDR3 is CASNPDSSDTQYF. CDR3 in DNA: TGCGCCAGCAACCCCGACTCGTCGGATACGCAGTATTTT.

The chain links TRBV12-5 to TRBJ2-1; 12 bases align to TRBD2. The germline CDR1 and CDR2 sequences are LGHNT and FRNRAP. After removal of 6 bases from V and 9 bases from J, the junction contained 6 bases not matched to a gene. This CDR3 has 14 residues. DNA of the CDR3: TGTGCTAGTGGAGGCGGACTAGCGGGATCTGAGCAGTTCTTC. As protein: CASGGGLAGSEQFF.

V usage is TRBV6-5 and J usage is TRBJ2-1, with a weak D call TRBD1 (5 bases). V lost 2 bases and J lost 0, with 5 bases in between. CDR1 and CDR2 (germline): MNHEY, SVGAGI. The CDR3 runs 14 residues. CDR3 bases: TGTGCCAGCAGTTACGACAGCTCCTACAATGAGCAGTTCTTC. Translating it yields CASSYDSSYNEQFF.

This chain connects TRBV25-1 to TRBJ1-1; weak D call: TRBD1 (5 bases). This CDR3 spans 18 amino acids. Deletions cut 4 bases from V and 4 bases from J, with 25 bases between. CDR1 MGHDK and CDR2 SYGVNS come from the germline V gene. The CDR3, as DNA: TGTGCCAGCAGTGCGAAGATTTCGGCTAGGGGAGGTAGCACTGAAGCTTTCTTT. Amino acid sequence: CASSAKISARGGSTEAFF.

The chain couples TRBV5-1 to TRBJ1-4; D possibly corresponds to TRBD1 (6 bases). Trimming stripped 4 bases from V and 3 bases from J, with 13 bases between. This CDR3 spans 15 amino acids. Germline CDR1 is SGHRS and CDR2 is YFSETQ. The CDR3 here is CASSGRGAPNEKLFF. The CDR3 nucleotides are TGCGCCAGCAGCGGCAGGGGAGCGCCTAATGAAAAACTGTTTTTT.

The rearrangement joins TRBV2 to TRBJ2-7, with D perhaps matching TRBD2 (6 bases). CDR1 and CDR2 (germline): SNHLY, FYNNEI. The CDR3 totals 11 residues. Trimming removed 8 bases at V and 10 bases at J, with 15 bases between. CDR3 nucleotide sequence: TGTGCCAGCCGTGTAGCGGCTCCCCAGTACTTC. Amino acids: CASRVAAPQYF.

This clone came up once. The rearrangement joins TRBV11-2 to TRBJ2-1, with a possible D match to TRBD2 (6 bases). From germline, CDR1 is SGHAT and CDR2 FQNNGV. This CDR3 spans 13 amino acids. V was shortened by 7 bases and J by 4 bases, with 11 bases between the two germline ends. The CDR3 bases are TGTGCCAGCACCCGGGACTCGTACAATGAGCAGTTCTTC. Translated, it gives CASTRDSYNEQFF.